This TCR beta chain was sequenced in a study of cytomegalovirus exposure and HLA in healthy donors. CDR3 length: 18 residues. Primers: 60 Vbeta forward and 13 Jbeta reverse. Clones were sequenced by immunoSEQ multiplex PCR, and TCRdb holds only the in-frame ones, with some missing. The data show around 180,000 clones, with about four fifths seen just once and 4.5% to 7.5% held by the top ten. To note about this clone: Its target is unknown.

Study-wide points: The study recorded over 150 TCR beta chains that were cytomegalovirus-associated. A missense variant in DCLRE1C was later tied to TCR beta V- and J-gene trimming. Under in vitro conditions, a few CMV-associated chains were confirmed as specific for CMV antigens.

The receptor's source is a woman under 40 in good health and CMV-seropositive. Sequencing input: PBMCs. The J gene is TRBJ1-4, the V gene TRBV12-1. TRBV12-1 is assigned pseudogene status. CDR3 DNA sequence: TGTGCCAGCAGCTTTGTCGGGCGGAACGGGGGTGGGGATGAAAAACTGTTTTTT. This sequence encodes CASSFVGRNGGGDEKLFF.